This T cell receptor (beta chain) was sequenced for a study of blood T cell repertoires in COVID-19. The protocol was immunoSEQ multiplex PCR, while the TCRdb copy is restricted to in-frame clones and leaves out a portion. The table lists just over 90,000 clones, around three quarters of them singletons. Per germline, CDR1 SGHNT and CDR2 YYREEE (reference sequence). Trimming removed 7 bases from V and 3 bases from J; junction bases left unmatched: 12. This CDR3 spans 15 amino acids. J is TRBJ1-2 and V is TRBV5-4; the match to TRBD1 covers 7 bases. The source is a man between 65 and 79 years old with acute or convalescent COVID-19. The sequencing input was peripheral blood. CDR3 nucleotides: TGTGCCAGCGGCCGACCAGGGGGTAGGGACTATGGCTACACCTTC. This codes for CASGRPGGRDYGYTF.